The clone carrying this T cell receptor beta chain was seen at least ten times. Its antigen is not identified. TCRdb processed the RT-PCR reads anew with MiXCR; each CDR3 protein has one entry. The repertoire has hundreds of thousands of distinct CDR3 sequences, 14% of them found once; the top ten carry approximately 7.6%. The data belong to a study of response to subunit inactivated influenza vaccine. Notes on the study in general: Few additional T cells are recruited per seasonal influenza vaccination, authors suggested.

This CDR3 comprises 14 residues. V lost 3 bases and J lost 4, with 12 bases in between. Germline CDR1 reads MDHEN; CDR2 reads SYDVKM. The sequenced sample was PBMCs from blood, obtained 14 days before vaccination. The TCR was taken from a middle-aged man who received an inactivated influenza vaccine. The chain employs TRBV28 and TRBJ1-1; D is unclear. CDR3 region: CASSFVMMVTEAFF. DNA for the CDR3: TGTGCCAGCAGTTTTGTGATGATGGTCACTGAAGCTTTCTTT.